This T cell receptor (beta chain) was profiled in a study of response to subunit inactivated influenza vaccine. General study results and limits: Each seasonal flu vaccination may recruit only limited new T cells, authors suggested.

As for this clonotype: Its specificity is unknown.

From the RT-PCR reads, TCRdb called clonotypes with MiXCR, one entry per CDR3 protein. The data contain about 240,000 distinct CDR3 sequences, 9% to 15% of them singletons. Germline V gives CDR1 MNHEY, CDR2 SVGAGI. This CDR3 is built from 15 residues. The V end was cut by 0 bases, the J end by 2 bases, with 11 bases between. The sample in question was non-naive T cells sorted from PBMCs, obtained approximately 15 days before vaccination. V is TRBV6-5 and J is TRBJ2-7; maybe TRBD2 (6 bases). The source is a man aged 50 to 60 who received an inactivated influenza vaccine. CDR3 loop: CASSYSPGGTYEQYF. Written as DNA, the CDR3 is TGTGCCAGCAGTTACTCCCCGGGCGGGACCTACGAGCAGTACTTC.